The rows below give T cell receptor beta chains drawn from one sample of a study of blood T cell repertoires in COVID-19. Assay: immunoSEQ multiplex PCR; the TCRdb copy retains only in-frame clones and omits some. The sample yields about 200,000 clones, roughly 83% seen once. The sample comprised peripheral blood. Every receptor here comes from a woman aged 40-49 years with COVID-19, enrolled during active disease. Each CDR3 is given with its conserved first and last residue. A D gene is named only where the DNA matches it firmly. A clone size is listed for some rows: how often the clone was seen (once, few, many), or a class if it is expanded.

d_gene: -; len: 14; v_gene: TRBV29-1; j_gene: TRBJ1-1; abundance: -; CDR3nt: TGCAGCGTTGCCGGAGAGCCCATGAACACTGAAGCTTTCTTT; CDR3aa: CSVAGEPMNTEAFF
d_gene: TRBD2; len: 13; v_gene: TRBV10-2; j_gene: TRBJ2-7; abundance: -; CDR3nt: TGCGCCAGCACTAGCGGGAGGTCCTACGAGCAGTACTTC; CDR3aa: CASTSGRSYEQYF
d_gene: -; len: 14; v_gene: TRBV2; j_gene: TRBJ2-1; abundance: -; CDR3nt: TGTGCCAGCAGTTGGACGGCCGACCAGGGTGAGCAGTTCTTC; CDR3aa: CASSWTADQGEQFF
d_gene: -; len: 16; v_gene: TRBV5-4; j_gene: TRBJ1-1; abundance: once; CDR3nt: TGTGCCAGCAGCTTTTTCGGTACAGGGTGGGAGACTGAAGCTTTCTTT; CDR3aa: CASSFFGTGWETEAFF
d_gene: -; len: 15; v_gene: TRBV5-4; j_gene: TRBJ1-4; abundance: -; CDR3nt: TGTGCCAGCAGCCCTAGGGGGGGGGCCGATGAAAAACTGTTTTTT; CDR3aa: CASSPRGGADEKLFF
d_gene: TRBD1; len: 14; v_gene: TRBV13; j_gene: TRBJ1-4; abundance: -; CDR3nt: TGTGCCAGCAGCTTAGGCCAGGGGGACGAAAAACTGTTTTTT; CDR3aa: CASSLGQGDEKLFF
d_gene: -; len: 14; v_gene: TRBV2; j_gene: TRBJ2-6; abundance: -; CDR3nt: TGTGCCAGCAGTGAGCGGGCTGGGGCCAACGTCCTGACTTTC; CDR3aa: CASSERAGANVLTF
d_gene: -; len: 14; v_gene: TRBV28; j_gene: TRBJ2-7; abundance: few; CDR3nt: TGTGCCAGCAGTTGGACAGCTCCCAGGTACGAGCAGTACTTC; CDR3aa: CASSWTAPRYEQYF
d_gene: -; len: 14; v_gene: TRBV5-4; j_gene: TRBJ2-2; abundance: -; CDR3nt: TGTGCCAGCAGCAACAGGGTGGTTGGCGGGGAGCTGTTTTTT; CDR3aa: CASSNRVVGGELFF
d_gene: -; len: 11; v_gene: TRBV30; j_gene: TRBJ1-1; abundance: -; CDR3nt: TGTGCCTGGGGCAGGGGTAGGGGGGCTTTCTTT; CDR3aa: CAWGRGRGAFF
d_gene: TRBD1; len: 15; v_gene: TRBV7-2; j_gene: TRBJ2-7; abundance: -; CDR3nt: TGTGCCAGCAGCTTACGACAGGGGGTATCGTACGAGCAGTACTTC; CDR3aa: CASSLRQGVSYEQYF
d_gene: -; len: 13; v_gene: TRBV6-4; j_gene: TRBJ2-3; abundance: -; CDR3nt: TGTGCCAGCAGCCGGGGGGCCACAGATACGCAGTATTTT; CDR3aa: CASSRGATDTQYF
d_gene: TRBD2; len: 18; v_gene: TRBV3-1/TRBV3-2; j_gene: TRBJ2-1; abundance: -; CDR3nt: TGTGCCAGCAGCCAACTCCCCTGGACTAGCGGGCCGGAGGGTGAGCAGTTCTTC; CDR3aa: CASSQLPWTSGPEGEQFF
d_gene: -; len: 15; v_gene: TRBV13; j_gene: TRBJ2-1; abundance: -; CDR3nt: TGTGCCAGCAGTCGTTATGGGACGGGGGACAATGAGCAGTTCTTC; CDR3aa: CASSRYGTGDNEQFF
d_gene: -; len: 13; v_gene: TRBV10-3; j_gene: TRBJ1-1; abundance: -; CDR3nt: TGTGCCATCCTGAACAGGGCCAACACTGAAGCTTTCTTT; CDR3aa: CAILNRANTEAFF
d_gene: TRBD1; len: 15; v_gene: TRBV2; j_gene: TRBJ2-1; abundance: -; CDR3nt: TGTGCCAGCAGTACAAGGACAGGGGGCTACAATGAGCAGTTCTTC; CDR3aa: CASSTRTGGYNEQFF
d_gene: -; len: 14; v_gene: TRBV25-1; j_gene: TRBJ2-5; abundance: -; CDR3nt: TGTGCCAGCAGTGATGACAGGTCCCAAGAGACCCAGTACTTC; CDR3aa: CASSDDRSQETQYF
d_gene: -; len: 15; v_gene: TRBV7-9; j_gene: TRBJ2-7; abundance: -; CDR3nt: TGTGCCAGCAGCTTAGCGTCTCCTCTTACCTACGAGCAGTACTTC; CDR3aa: CASSLASPLTYEQYF
d_gene: -; len: 13; v_gene: TRBV5-1; j_gene: TRBJ1-2; abundance: few; CDR3nt: TGCGCCAGCAGCGTACAGGGAGGGGATGGCTACACCTTC; CDR3aa: CASSVQGGDGYTF
d_gene: TRBD1; len: 18; v_gene: TRBV19; j_gene: TRBJ2-2; abundance: -; CDR3nt: TGTGCCAGTATCCCGAACAGGGGGATAATCGGGAACACCGGGGAGCTGTTTTTT; CDR3aa: CASIPNRGIIGNTGELFF
d_gene: TRBD2; len: 16; v_gene: TRBV5-3; j_gene: TRBJ2-2; abundance: -; CDR3nt: TGTGCCAGAAGCTTGGGTAGCGGGGGAAACACCGGGGAGCTGTTTTTT; CDR3aa: CARSLGSGGNTGELFF
d_gene: -; len: 16; v_gene: TRBV5-1; j_gene: TRBJ1-4; abundance: -; CDR3nt: TGCGCCAGCTCGGGGGGAGCCTCGATCAGTAATGAAAAACTGTTTTTT; CDR3aa: CASSGGASISNEKLFF
d_gene: TRBD2; len: 16; v_gene: TRBV7-2; j_gene: TRBJ2-7; abundance: -; CDR3nt: TGTGCCAGCAGTCCTGGACTAGCCAGAACAAGCTACGAGCAGTACTTC; CDR3aa: CASSPGLARTSYEQYF
d_gene: TRBD1; len: 15; v_gene: TRBV19; j_gene: TRBJ2-3; abundance: -; CDR3nt: TGTGCCAGTAGTATGGGACAGGGATTTATAGATACGCAGTATTTT; CDR3aa: CASSMGQGFIDTQYF
d_gene: TRBD1; len: 13; v_gene: TRBV5-6; j_gene: TRBJ2-7; abundance: -; CDR3nt: TGTGCCAGCGGAAGGGACAGGTCCTACGAGCAGTACTTC; CDR3aa: CASGRDRSYEQYF
d_gene: -; len: 14; v_gene: TRBV6-2/TRBV6-3; j_gene: TRBJ2-3; abundance: -; CDR3nt: TGTGCCAGCAGTGGCGGGATAAGGACAGATACGCAGTATTTT; CDR3aa: CASSGGIRTDTQYF
d_gene: -; len: 14; v_gene: TRBV13; j_gene: TRBJ2-1; abundance: -; CDR3nt: TGTGCCAGCAGCTTACTGGAGGGGGCGAATGAGCAGTTCTTC; CDR3aa: CASSLLEGANEQFF
d_gene: TRBD2; len: 16; v_gene: TRBV9; j_gene: TRBJ2-2; abundance: -; CDR3nt: TGTGCCAGCAGCGTATTAGCGGGGTCGAACACCGGGGAGCTGTTTTTT; CDR3aa: CASSVLAGSNTGELFF
d_gene: TRBD1; len: 18; v_gene: TRBV7-2; j_gene: TRBJ1-3; abundance: few; CDR3nt: TGTGCCAGCAGCCTCGGGACAGCATTACTACTATCTGGAAACACCATATATTTT; CDR3aa: CASSLGTALLLSGNTIYF
d_gene: -; len: 15; v_gene: TRBV11-2; j_gene: TRBJ1-2; abundance: -; CDR3nt: TGTGCCAGCAGCTTACGATTCAGGGACACTATGGAGTACACCTTC; CDR3aa: CASSLRFRDTMEYTF
d_gene: -; len: 13; v_gene: TRBV29-1; j_gene: TRBJ2-4; abundance: -; CDR3nt: TGCAGCGTTGATGGGGGCGCCAAAAACATTCAGTACTTC; CDR3aa: CSVDGGAKNIQYF
d_gene: -; len: 14; v_gene: TRBV7-9; j_gene: TRBJ2-7; abundance: -; CDR3nt: TGTGCCAGCAGTCTTGCCGGTTCGGCCTACGAGCAGTACTTC; CDR3aa: CASSLAGSAYEQYF
d_gene: -; len: 13; v_gene: TRBV5-6; j_gene: TRBJ1-2; abundance: -; CDR3nt: TGTGCCAGCGGGTGGACAGCTAACTATGGCTACACCTTC; CDR3aa: CASGWTANYGYTF
d_gene: -; len: 14; v_gene: TRBV6-6; j_gene: TRBJ2-3; abundance: -; CDR3nt: TGTGCCAGCAGTTACTCCGGGGGTTCAGATACGCAGTATTTT; CDR3aa: CASSYSGGSDTQYF
d_gene: TRBD2; len: 14; v_gene: TRBV6-5; j_gene: TRBJ2-5; abundance: -; CDR3nt: TGTGCCAGCAGCAGGACTAGCTCCTCGGAGACCCAGTACTTC; CDR3aa: CASSRTSSSETQYF
d_gene: -; len: 12; v_gene: TRBV19; j_gene: TRBJ2-3; abundance: once; CDR3nt: TGTGCCAGTAGTACGCCGGGTTTCACGCAGTATTTT; CDR3aa: CASSTPGFTQYF
d_gene: TRBD2; len: 18; v_gene: TRBV14; j_gene: TRBJ2-1; abundance: once; CDR3nt: TGTGCCAGCAGGCCTAGCGGGGGGGCCCTTAGCTCCTACAATGAGCAGTTCTTC; CDR3aa: CASRPSGGALSSYNEQFF
d_gene: TRBD1; len: 16; v_gene: TRBV7-2; j_gene: TRBJ2-3; abundance: -; CDR3nt: TGTGCCAGCAGCCCCCAGGGGGTCGCCAACACAGATACGCAGTATTTT; CDR3aa: CASSPQGVANTDTQYF